The T cell receptor (beta chain) under discussion was sequenced for a study of Graves' ophthalmopathy and Graves' hyperthyroidism. General study points: A 13-signature model separated ophthalmopathy from stable hyperthyroidism, roughly 85% sensitivity, 81.08% specificity. In predicting ophthalmopathy progression, the model reached roughly 71% sensitivity and 72% to 80% specificity.

Germline lookup yields CDR1 MNHEY and CDR2 SVGAGI. V lost 4 bases, J lost 1 base, and 16 bases lay in between. CDR3 length: 16 amino acids. Diagnosis relied on clinical symptoms, serum thyroxine, TRAb, thyroid ultrasound and orbital computed tomography. Scientists amplified the TCR beta CDR3 regions from RNA transcripts. The library came from an HTBI-primed first-round RT-PCR and a second-round multiplex PCR. TCRdb reprocessed the multiplex PCR reads via MiXCR and lists one record per CDR3 protein. The sample contains 200,000 to 250,000 distinct CDR3 sequences, approximately 21% of which appear only once. Note on this clonotype: What it recognizes is unknown.

Sequenced material: peripheral blood. This receptor was obtained from a woman between 45 and 65 years old with Graves' ophthalmopathy. The chain is built from TRBV6-5 and TRBJ2-5; either TRBD1 or TRBD2 may fit D (5 bases each). The CDR3, as DNA: TGTGCCAGCAGTTCCCCGGGACGGGGTTCCCAAGAGACCCAGTACTTC. It encodes CASSSPGRGSQETQYF.